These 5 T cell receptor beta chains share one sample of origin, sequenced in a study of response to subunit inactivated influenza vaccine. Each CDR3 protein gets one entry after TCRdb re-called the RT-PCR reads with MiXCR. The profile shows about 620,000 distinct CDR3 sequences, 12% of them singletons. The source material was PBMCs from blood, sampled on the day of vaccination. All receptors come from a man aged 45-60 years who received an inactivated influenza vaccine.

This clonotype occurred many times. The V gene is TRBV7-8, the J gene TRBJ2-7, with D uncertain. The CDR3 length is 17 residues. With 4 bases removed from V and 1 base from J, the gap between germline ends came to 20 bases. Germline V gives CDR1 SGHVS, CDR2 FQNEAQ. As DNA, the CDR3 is TGTGCCAGCAGCTCCCGGGCCGTAGGGATGGGGTCCTACGAGCAGTACTTC. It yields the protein CASSSRAVGMGSYEQYF.

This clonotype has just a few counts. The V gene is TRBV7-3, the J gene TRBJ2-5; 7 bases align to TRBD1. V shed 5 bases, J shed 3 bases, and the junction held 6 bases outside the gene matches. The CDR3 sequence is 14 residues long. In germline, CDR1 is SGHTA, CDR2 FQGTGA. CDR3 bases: TGTGCCAGCAGCCATACCGGGACAGAAGAGACCCAGTACTTC. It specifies CASSHTGTEETQYF.

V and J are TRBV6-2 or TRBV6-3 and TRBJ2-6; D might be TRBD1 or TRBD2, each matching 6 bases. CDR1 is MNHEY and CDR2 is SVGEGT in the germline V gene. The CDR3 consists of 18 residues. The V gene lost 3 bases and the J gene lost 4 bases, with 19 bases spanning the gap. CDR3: CASSYQFGGLAGANVLTF. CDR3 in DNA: TGTGCCAGCAGTTATCAATTTGGGGGGCTCGCGGGGGCCAACGTCCTGACTTTC.

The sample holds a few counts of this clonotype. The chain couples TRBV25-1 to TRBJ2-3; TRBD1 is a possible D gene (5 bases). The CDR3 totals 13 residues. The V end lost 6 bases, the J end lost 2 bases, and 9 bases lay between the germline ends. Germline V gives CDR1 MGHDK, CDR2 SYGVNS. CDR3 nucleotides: TGTGCCAGCAGGCTCAGGGACACAGATACGCAGTATTTT. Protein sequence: CASRLRDTDTQYF.

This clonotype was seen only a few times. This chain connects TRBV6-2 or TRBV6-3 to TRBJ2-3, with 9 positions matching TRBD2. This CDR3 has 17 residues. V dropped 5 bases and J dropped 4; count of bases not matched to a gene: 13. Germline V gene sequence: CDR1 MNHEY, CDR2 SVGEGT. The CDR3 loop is CASSTPIAGVAADTQYF. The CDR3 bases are TGTGCCAGCAGTACCCCTATAGCGGGAGTGGCCGCAGATACGCAGTATTTT.